This entry lists 5 T cell receptor beta chains sequenced from one sample in a study of technical replicates of blood from a few donors. This table comes from immunoSEQ multiplex PCR, and its TCRdb copy is limited to in-frame clones, with some not included. Of 75,000 to 100,000 clones listed, about 95% are singletons. What was sequenced was T cells isolated from PBMCs. These receptors came from a human donor in good health.

The rearrangement uses TRBV5-4 and TRBJ2-3, with 13 positions matching TRBD2. This CDR3 has 18 residues. Germline trimming cut 3 bases from V and 2 bases from J; bases unmatched to any gene: 9. Germline V lookup: CDR1 SGHNT, CDR2 YYREEE (reference sequence). In DNA form, the CDR3 reads TGTGCCAGCAGCTCCCCAATGGGGACTAGCGGGATCACAGATACGCAGTATTTT. Translation: CASSSPMGTSGITDTQYF.

A single count supports this clone. V gene TRBV21-1 combines with J gene TRBJ1-2. TRBV21-1 is labeled a pseudogene. The CDR3 totals 14 residues. The CDR3 DNA follows: TGTGCCAGCAGCAAAGTCGGGGGAGGCTATGGCTACACCTTC. This translates into CASSKVGGGYGYTF.

The rearrangement links TRBV28 to TRBJ2-3; 11 bases line up with TRBD2. The CDR3 runs 14 residues. J gave up 6 bases and V 5 bases, and 4 bases lay outside the gene matches. Per germline, CDR1 MDHEN and CDR2 SYDVKM. The CDR3 loop is CASSDPSGRDTQYF. CDR3 bases: TGTGCCAGCAGTGATCCTAGCGGGAGGGATACGCAGTATTTT.

This chain uses TRBV5-1 with TRBJ2-5, with D unresolved. Gene TRBJ2-7 matches the end of the DNA better, so the J call may be wrong. Germline V gene sequence: CDR1 SGHRS, CDR2 YFSETQ. This CDR3 spans 14 amino acids. The CDR3 reads CASSPDSSAYEQYF. The CDR3 nucleotides are TGCGCCAGCAGCCCCGACTCCAGCGCCTACGAGCAGTACTTC.

The rearrangement joins TRBV19 to TRBJ2-3; D uncertain. The V gene lost 3 bases and the J gene lost 9 bases, with 16 bases spanning the gap. The length of the CDR3 is 14 residues. Germline assignment: CDR1 LNHDA and CDR2 SQIVND (reference sequence). CDR3 bases: TGTGCCAGTAGTATCTCCACCTATGGGCAAACGCAGTATTTT. It yields the protein CASSISTYGQTQYF.